This TCR beta chain is from a study of molecular identifiers for immune sequencing clone quantification (dated by TCRdb to about 2018). The study in broad terms: For a replicate experiment, the RNA from either roughly 18,000 or 92,000 naive CD8 T cells was divided into five aliquots, and four of those aliquots went on to sequencing. This methods study used CD8 T cells to benchmark TCR RNA copy counting and molecular-identifier clustering-based TCR repertoire sequencing (MIDCIRS).

Overall study outcomes, separate from this receptor: Modeling indicated approximately 3.2 TCR RNA copies recovered per cell, compared with roughly 10 by digital PCR, which implies a capture efficiency of 25% to 35%. Highly expanded clone sizes could be underestimated because identical TCR molecules may share a barcode. The naive libraries included spiked-in Jurkat TCR RNA (around 9 copies' worth), and this RNA is not part of the donor repertoire. A single cell's worth of spiked-in Jurkat TCR RNA was reported detectable even among one million naive CD8 T cells. Without barcode sub-clustering, chimeric consensus sequences inflated TCR diversity; chimeras reached as high as 47%. Clones above 20 RNA copies held over 97% of molecules in CMV-specific effector cells but under 1% in naive cells.

Trimming at the junction amounts to 6 bases on V and 1 base on J, and the germline ends lie 15 bases apart. The CDR3 sequence runs 15 residues, both termini included. Only the CDR3 DNA stays, 45 bases, in frame from base 1. Libraries of naive CD8 T cells were built from anywhere between about 17,000 and 1,000,000 sorted cells, with 10%, 30% or 50% of the purified RNA used. On a BD FACSAria II, naive CD8 T cells were FACS-sorted as CD8+CD4-CCR7+CD45RA+ and collected into RLT Plus buffer. Detection sensitivity was tested by spiking Jurkat RNA equal to over 8 TCR copies' worth into samples containing 20,000-1,000,000 naive CD8 T cells. CD8 T cells were enriched with RosetteSep CD8+ T Cell Enrichment Cocktail and Ficoll-Paque, followed by ACK red cell lysis. On this clonotype: The antigen this receptor binds is unknown. A much larger clone differs by one base, so this may be a read error. Here the CDR3 omits its conserved ending phenylalanine or tryptophan, so a read error is the likely source.

To prepare the library, PCR was applied. Instrument on record: Illumina HiSeq 4000. Bulk TCR libraries were made following a previously described method, with the TCR primers given in Table S5. Total RNA was purified with the Qiagen AllPrep DNA/RNA kit. Reads from multiple sequencing runs of the same library were pooled before analysis. In the source study's methods: Reads were retained only if the reads had an exact TCR constant sequence, and the retained reads were trimmed to 150 nt and grouped according to their 12-nt molecular barcodes. Reads within each barcode group were sub-clustered using a 15% Levenshtein threshold, and quality-weighted consensus sequences were constructed for each RNA molecule. Non-functional sequences were discarded, and so were lower-count sequences lying one edit away from another sequence. Based on fitting two negative binomial distributions, any barcode sub-cluster with under 20% of the maximum read count was discarded. TCRdb reprocessed the public reads (quality trimming at Q25 with fastp, clone calling with MiXCR) and kept in-frame beta chains. A single entry per CDR3 protein holds the most common genes and DNA from its merged rows. TCRdb's processing, not the study's, gives the V and J calls here. Within this sample are some 35,000 distinct CDR3 sequences, with about a fifth of them counted one time only. More than 0.9% of the sample rests with the top ten.

The source is a human donor in good health. Some libraries in this study had Jurkat cell RNA spiked in. The sequence joins TRBV12-3 or TRBV12-4 to TRBJ2-5; no D segment can be confidently identified. Sequenced: naive CD8+ T cells from blood, with Jurkat cell RNA spiked in. The sample's cell subset or site label is to be understood as: FACS-sorted CD8+CD4-CCR7+CD45RA+ naive T cells. The CDR3 has the sequence CASSPDGPTQETQYL. The DNA sequence is TGTGCCAGCAGCCCGGACGGGCCGACCCAAGAGACCCAGTACCTC.